Below, one T cell receptor beta chain is given with its context. Its antigen is not known. Germline values: CDR1 SGHRS, CDR2 YFSETQ. The CDR3 is made up of 14 amino acids. The J segment lost 6 bases and the V segment lost 4 bases, leaving 9 bases of the junction unmatched. This entry belongs to a study of T cell responses to AZD1222 COVID-19 vaccine. Study-level findings and limits: Scientists sampled the repertoires only once the peak T cell response had passed. Among AZD1222 vaccinees, only five to seven were seropositive at baseline. Mostly white British, mostly female donors; authors suggested clonal diversity may be underestimated. Spike-specific TCR breadth and depth rose after two AZD1222 doses.

The method was immunoSEQ multiplex PCR; TCRdb's version includes in-frame clones alone and lacks a portion of them. The sample contains approximately 74,000 clones, 75% to 90% of which appear only once. This receptor was taken from an adult who received the AZD1222 COVID-19 vaccine. V and J are TRBV5-1 and TRBJ2-7, with 8 positions matching TRBD2. Material: peripheral blood, obtained 28 days after the second AZD1222 dose. CDR3 amino acids: CASSPGLGSFEQYF. The CDR3 region has the DNA TGCGCCAGCAGCCCGGGACTAGGTTCTTTCGAGCAGTACTTC.